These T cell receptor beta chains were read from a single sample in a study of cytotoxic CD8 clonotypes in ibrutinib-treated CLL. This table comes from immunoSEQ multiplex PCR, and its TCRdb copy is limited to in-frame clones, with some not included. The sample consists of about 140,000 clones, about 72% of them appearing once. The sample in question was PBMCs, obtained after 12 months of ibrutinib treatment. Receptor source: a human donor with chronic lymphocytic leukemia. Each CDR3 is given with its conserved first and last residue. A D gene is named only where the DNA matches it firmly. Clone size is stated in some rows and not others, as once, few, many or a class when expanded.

CDR3aa: CASSLEPDGNQPQHF
CDR3nt: TGTGCCAGCAGCTTGGAACCTGATGGAAATCAGCCCCAGCATTTT
j_gene: TRBJ1-5
abundance: .
v_gene: TRBV5-6
d_gene: .

CDR3aa: CASSEPEEGAQRETQYF
CDR3nt: TGTGCCAGCAGTGAACCTGAGGAAGGGGCTCAGAGAGAGACCCAGTACTTC
j_gene: TRBJ2-5
abundance: .
v_gene: TRBV6-1
d_gene: .

CDR3aa: CASRDRDEGGGYTF
CDR3nt: TGTGCCAGCAGAGATAGGGATGAGGGGGGCGGCTACACCTTC
j_gene: TRBJ1-2
abundance: .
v_gene: TRBV9
d_gene: .

CDR3aa: CASSQGQGAGEDTQYF
CDR3nt: TGTGCCAGCAGCCAGGGACAGGGGGCGGGAGAGGATACGCAGTATTTT
j_gene: TRBJ2-3
abundance: .
v_gene: TRBV5-4
d_gene: TRBD1

CDR3aa: CASSHRLSPLHF
CDR3nt: TGTGCCAGTAGTCATAGATTGTCACCCCTCCACTTT
j_gene: TRBJ1-6
abundance: .
v_gene: TRBV19
d_gene: .

CDR3aa: CASSSYSDQAGDYEQYF
CDR3nt: TGTGCCAGCAGCTCTTATAGTGACCAAGCGGGAGACTACGAGCAGTACTTC
j_gene: TRBJ2-7
abundance: .
v_gene: TRBV11-3
d_gene: TRBD2

CDR3aa: CASSFGTTYEQYF
CDR3nt: TGTGCCAGCAGCTTCGGGACTACATACGAGCAGTACTTC
j_gene: TRBJ2-7
abundance: .
v_gene: TRBV5-4
d_gene: TRBD2

CDR3aa: CASSLGTIRMLETQYF
CDR3nt: TGCGCCAGCAGCTTGGGGACAATTAGGATGTTGGAGACCCAGTACTTC
j_gene: TRBJ2-5
abundance: .
v_gene: TRBV5-1
d_gene: .

CDR3aa: CASGSDIYEEFF
CDR3nt: TGTGCTAGTGGATCCGACATTTATGAGGAGTTCTTC
j_gene: TRBJ2-1
abundance: .
v_gene: TRBV12-5
d_gene: .

CDR3aa: CSVEGQGVRDTEAFF
CDR3nt: TGCAGCGTTGAAGGACAGGGGGTCCGGGACACTGAAGCTTTCTTT
j_gene: TRBJ1-1
abundance: .
v_gene: TRBV29-1
d_gene: TRBD1

CDR3aa: CASRLTAMNTEAFF
CDR3nt: TGTGCCAGCAGGCTGACAGCTATGAACACTGAAGCTTTCTTT
j_gene: TRBJ1-1
abundance: .
v_gene: TRBV2
d_gene: .

CDR3aa: CASSLYQGQWGGYTF
CDR3nt: TGTGCCAGCAGCTTATACCAGGGGCAGTGGGGTGGCTACACCTTC
j_gene: TRBJ1-2
abundance: .
v_gene: TRBV11-2
d_gene: .

CDR3aa: CASSPEGRLWDEQFF
CDR3nt: TGTGCCAGCAGTCCAGAAGGGAGACTCTGGGATGAGCAGTTCTTC
j_gene: TRBJ2-1
abundance: .
v_gene: TRBV27
d_gene: .

CDR3aa: CATSRRGWYQETQYF
CDR3nt: TGTGCCACCAGCAGAAGGGGGTGGTACCAAGAGACCCAGTACTTC
j_gene: TRBJ2-5
abundance: .
v_gene: TRBV15
d_gene: .

CDR3aa: CASGLSETQYF
CDR3nt: TGTGCCAGCGGGCTTTCGGAGACCCAGTACTTC
j_gene: TRBJ2-5
abundance: .
v_gene: TRBV13
d_gene: .

CDR3aa: CASSDSGEGANVLTF
CDR3nt: TGTGCCAGCAGTGATTCCGGGGAAGGGGCCAACGTCCTGACTTTC
j_gene: TRBJ2-6
abundance: .
v_gene: TRBV6-4
d_gene: .

CDR3aa: CASSPRVSRAKDEQYF
CDR3nt: TGTGCCAGCAGCCCGCGGGTCTCCAGGGCCAAGGACGAGCAGTACTTC
j_gene: TRBJ2-7
abundance: .
v_gene: TRBV14
d_gene: .

CDR3aa: CASSEQTGKETQYF
CDR3nt: TGTGCCAGCAGTGAGCAGACAGGGAAAGAGACCCAGTACTTC
j_gene: TRBJ2-5
abundance: .
v_gene: TRBV6-5
d_gene: TRBD1

CDR3aa: CASSQERTIGGYTF
CDR3nt: TGCGCCAGCAGCCAAGAACGGACTATAGGTGGCTACACCTTC
j_gene: TRBJ1-2
abundance: once
v_gene: TRBV4-3
d_gene: .

CDR3aa: CASSLWGTGREETQYF
CDR3nt: TGTGCCAGCAGTTTATGGGGGACAGGGCGAGAAGAGACCCAGTACTTC
j_gene: TRBJ2-5
abundance: .
v_gene: TRBV27
d_gene: TRBD1

CDR3aa: CASSTTETQYF
CDR3nt: TGTGCCAGCAGTACAACAGAGACCCAGTACTTC
j_gene: TRBJ2-5
abundance: .
v_gene: TRBV5-6
d_gene: .

CDR3aa: CASSSGTSGGRNEQFF
CDR3nt: TGCGCCAGCAGCAGTGGGACTAGCGGGGGTAGGAATGAGCAGTTCTTC
j_gene: TRBJ2-1
abundance: once
v_gene: TRBV5-1
d_gene: TRBD2

CDR3aa: CASSQVGNRRLFF
CDR3nt: TGTGCCAGCAGTCAGGTTGGGAACAGAAGACTGTTTTTT
j_gene: TRBJ1-4
abundance: .
v_gene: TRBV14
d_gene: .

CDR3aa: CASSIVAGSGNTIYF
CDR3nt: TGTGCCAGTAGTATAGTCGCAGGGTCCGGAAACACCATATATTTT
j_gene: TRBJ1-3
abundance: .
v_gene: TRBV19
d_gene: .

CDR3aa: CASSVDPWASGVTDTQYF
CDR3nt: TGTGCCAGCAGCGTAGATCCCTGGGCTAGCGGCGTGACAGATACGCAGTATTTT
j_gene: TRBJ2-3
abundance: once
v_gene: TRBV9
d_gene: TRBD2

CDR3aa: CASSQEGTSDYNEQFF
CDR3nt: TGCGCCAGCAGCCAAGAAGGGACTAGCGACTACAATGAGCAGTTCTTC
j_gene: TRBJ2-1
abundance: .
v_gene: TRBV4-1
d_gene: TRBD2

CDR3aa: CASSSGAGGAEAFF
CDR3nt: TGTGCCAGTAGCTCGGGCGCAGGGGGGGCTGAAGCTTTCTTT
j_gene: TRBJ1-1
abundance: .
v_gene: TRBV19
d_gene: TRBD1

CDR3aa: CASGLASGATNEQFF
CDR3nt: TGTGCTAGTGGTTTGGCCTCGGGGGCGACTAATGAGCAGTTCTTC
j_gene: TRBJ2-1
abundance: .
v_gene: TRBV12-5
d_gene: .

CDR3aa: CASSPPSPETQYF
CDR3nt: TGTGCCAGCTCACCACCAAGCCCAGAGACCCAGTACTTC
j_gene: TRBJ2-5
abundance: .
v_gene: TRBV18
d_gene: .

CDR3aa: CATSRDPGTKETQYF
CDR3nt: TGTGCCACCAGCAGAGATCCCGGGACAAAAGAGACCCAGTACTTC
j_gene: TRBJ2-5
abundance: few
v_gene: TRBV15
d_gene: .

CDR3aa: CARYRDRGYEQYF
CDR3nt: TGCGCCAGATACCGGGACAGGGGCTACGAGCAGTACTTC
j_gene: TRBJ2-7
abundance: .
v_gene: TRBV10-1
d_gene: TRBD1

CDR3aa: CAFKKGGYTF
CDR3nt: TGTGCATTTAAGAAGGGTGGCTACACCTTC
j_gene: TRBJ1-2
abundance: .
v_gene: TRBV30
d_gene: .

CDR3aa: CASSLTGQGQETQYF
CDR3nt: TGTGCCAGCAGCTTAACCGGACAGGGCCAAGAGACCCAGTACTTC
j_gene: TRBJ2-5
abundance: few
v_gene: TRBV7-7
d_gene: TRBD1

CDR3aa: CASSLKGPTGELFF
CDR3nt: TGTGCCAGCAGCTTGAAGGGGCCGACCGGGGAGCTGTTTTTT
j_gene: TRBJ2-2
abundance: .
v_gene: TRBV7-9
d_gene: .

CDR3aa: CASSLVGQGMNYGYTF
CDR3nt: TGTGCCAGCAGCTTAGTGGGACAGGGAATGAACTATGGCTACACCTTC
j_gene: TRBJ1-2
abundance: .
v_gene: TRBV7-2
d_gene: TRBD1

CDR3aa: CASRQSGYEQYF
CDR3nt: TGTGCCAGCAGACAGAGTGGGTACGAGCAGTACTTC
j_gene: TRBJ2-7
abundance: few
v_gene: TRBV2
d_gene: .

CDR3aa: CASSLLAGGTYEQYF
CDR3nt: TGTGCCAGCTCTCTACTAGCGGGAGGTACCTACGAGCAGTACTTC
j_gene: TRBJ2-7
abundance: .
v_gene: TRBV18
d_gene: TRBD2

CDR3aa: CAWSHRDESNEKLFF
CDR3nt: TGTGCCTGGAGTCACAGGGATGAGTCGAATGAAAAACTGTTTTTT
j_gene: TRBJ1-4
abundance: .
v_gene: TRBV30
d_gene: .

CDR3aa: CASSLIDSSYEQYF
CDR3nt: TGTGCCAGCAGCTTGATTGACTCATCCTACGAGCAGTACTTC
j_gene: TRBJ2-7
abundance: .
v_gene: TRBV5-6
d_gene: .

CDR3aa: CASRNRYNEQFF
CDR3nt: TGTGCCAGCCGAAACCGTTACAATGAGCAGTTCTTC
j_gene: TRBJ2-1
abundance: .
v_gene: TRBV27
d_gene: .

CDR3aa: CASRPVTYSYNEQFF
CDR3nt: TGCGCCAGCAGACCCGTGACCTACTCCTACAATGAGCAGTTCTTC
j_gene: TRBJ2-1
abundance: .
v_gene: TRBV4-1
d_gene: .

CDR3aa: CTSSSSGAGGDEQYF
CDR3nt: TGCACCAGCAGTTCAAGTGGGGCAGGAGGAGACGAGCAGTACTTC
j_gene: TRBJ2-7
abundance: .
v_gene: TRBV1
d_gene: .

CDR3aa: CASSLQGAQSYEQYF
CDR3nt: TGTGCCAGCAGCTTACAGGGGGCTCAGTCCTACGAGCAGTACTTC
j_gene: TRBJ2-7
abundance: .
v_gene: TRBV7-2
d_gene: TRBD1

CDR3aa: CASSQTPPDPRVEQFF
CDR3nt: TGTGCCAGCAGCCAAACTCCACCGGACCCTAGGGTTGAGCAGTTCTTC
j_gene: TRBJ2-1
abundance: .
v_gene: TRBV7-9
d_gene: .

CDR3aa: CASSTLNRGGNEKLFF
CDR3nt: TGTGCCAGCAGCACTCTGAACAGGGGAGGTAATGAAAAACTGTTTTTT
j_gene: TRBJ1-4
abundance: .
v_gene: TRBV11-2
d_gene: TRBD1

CDR3aa: CASSLGGQGAFF
CDR3nt: TGTGCCAGCAGTTTAGGGGGCCAGGGGGCTTTCTTT
j_gene: TRBJ1-1
abundance: .
v_gene: TRBV28
d_gene: .

CDR3aa: CASSHVSGRHNEQFF
CDR3nt: TGCGCCAGCAGCCATGTCAGCGGGAGGCACAATGAGCAGTTCTTC
j_gene: TRBJ2-1
abundance: once
v_gene: TRBV5-1
d_gene: TRBD2

CDR3aa: CASTFQGQLNTEAFF
CDR3nt: TGTGCCAGCACCTTCCAGGGACAACTAAACACTGAAGCTTTCTTT
j_gene: TRBJ1-1
abundance: .
v_gene: TRBV7-9
d_gene: .

CDR3aa: CASSQDWGITGNTIYF
CDR3nt: TGCGCCAGCAGCCAAGATTGGGGGATTACTGGAAACACCATATATTTT
j_gene: TRBJ1-3
abundance: many
v_gene: TRBV4-1
d_gene: .

CDR3aa: CASSELGYEQYF
CDR3nt: TGTGCCAGCAGTGAATTGGGTTACGAGCAGTACTTC
j_gene: TRBJ2-7
abundance: few
v_gene: TRBV6-1
d_gene: .

CDR3aa: CASSDDTYNQPQHF
CDR3nt: TGTGCCAGCAGTGACGACACATACAATCAGCCCCAGCATTTT
j_gene: TRBJ1-5
abundance: .
v_gene: TRBV6-1
d_gene: .

CDR3aa: CASSFRTGTLNEQYF
CDR3nt: TGTGCCAGCAGCTTCAGGACGGGGACTCTAAACGAGCAGTACTTC
j_gene: TRBJ2-7
abundance: once
v_gene: TRBV7-2
d_gene: .

CDR3aa: CASSPNTAPSGNTIYF
CDR3nt: TGTGCCAGCAGTCCAAACACGGCCCCCTCTGGAAACACCATATATTTT
j_gene: TRBJ1-3
abundance: .
v_gene: TRBV28
d_gene: .